A selection of T cell receptor beta chains follows, all from one sample in a study of patients and donors after allogeneic stem cell transplantation. TCRdb re-called the RT-PCR reads through MiXCR, storing one row per CDR3 protein. The data contain about a million distinct CDR3 sequences, about a sixth of them singletons. Sample: blood, either unsorted or a sorted T cell fraction (not recorded which). Receptor source: a human donor who was either an allogeneic HSCT recipient or a stem cell or donor lymphocyte infusion donor (not recorded which). It is not recorded whose cells these are; they may come from a transplant donor. Both conserved end residues are part of each CDR3. A D gene is named only where the DNA matches it firmly. Rows may omit the clone size; those that give it use once, few, many or a size class.

CDR3: CASSPRTLYEQYF
DNA: TGTGCCAGCAGCCCTCGGACCCTATACGAGCAGTACTTC
V: TRBV27
size: few
J: TRBJ2-7
D: NA

CDR3: CASSQGVGSGVIAKNIQYF
DNA: TGTGCCAGCAGCCAAGGGGTCGGGAGCGGTGTAATAGCCAAAAACATTCAGTACTTC
V: TRBV3-1
size: NA
J: TRBJ2-4
D: NA

CDR3: CASSLVPSTYEQYF
DNA: TGTGCCAGCAGCTTAGTTCCCTCCACCTACGAGCAGTACTTC
V: TRBV7-6
size: few
J: TRBJ2-7
D: NA

CDR3: CATSRAPRNTEAFF
DNA: TGTGCCACCAGCAGAGCCCCTAGGAACACTGAAGCTTTCTTT
V: TRBV15
size: many
J: TRBJ1-1
D: NA

CDR3: CASSVRSDSNQPQHF
DNA: TGTGCCAGCAGCGTAAGGTCGGATAGCAATCAGCCCCAGCATTTT
V: TRBV9
size: NA
J: TRBJ1-5
D: NA

CDR3: CATSDFQGGQLPDTQYF
DNA: TGTGCCACCAGTGATTTCCAAGGAGGACAGCTCCCAGATACGCAGTATTTT
V: TRBV24-1
size: NA
J: TRBJ2-3
D: NA

CDR3: CSVPFLQGAFGYTF
DNA: TGCAGTGTCCCTTTCTTACAGGGGGCGTTTGGCTACACCTTC
V: TRBV20-1
size: NA
J: TRBJ1-2
D: TRBD1

CDR3: CASSPLSLNSPLHF
DNA: TGTGCCAGCAGCCCCCTCTCTCTTAATTCACCCCTCCACTTT
V: TRBV6-1
size: once
J: TRBJ1-6
D: NA

CDR3: CAISETASGRSTDTQYF
DNA: TGTGCCATCAGTGAGACGGCTAGCGGGAGGAGCACAGATACGCAGTATTTT
V: TRBV10-3
size: few
J: TRBJ2-3
D: TRBD2

CDR3: CASTGADLGNEQFF
DNA: TGTGCCAGCACAGGGGCGGACCTAGGTAATGAGCAGTTCTTC
V: TRBV28
size: NA
J: TRBJ2-1
D: NA

CDR3: CASTRQGPPAFF
DNA: TGTGCCAGCACCCGACAGGGCCCCCCTGCTTTCTTT
V: TRBV12-3/TRBV12-4
size: many
J: TRBJ1-1
D: TRBD1

CDR3: CASTRDSTTGELFF
DNA: TGTGCCAGCACGCGGGACAGTACTACCGGGGAGCTGTTTTTT
V: TRBV6-1
size: few
J: TRBJ2-2
D: NA

CDR3: CASSPREYQETQYF
DNA: TGTGCCAGCAGCCCCCGGGAATACCAAGAGACCCAGTACTTC
V: TRBV12-1
size: few
J: TRBJ2-5
D: NA

CDR3: CASSDQPYNEQFF
DNA: TGTGCCAGCAGCGATCAACCCTACAATGAGCAGTTCTTC
V: TRBV9
size: many
J: TRBJ2-1
D: NA

CDR3: CASPGSGAVYGYTF
DNA: TGTGCCAGCCCTGGATCAGGGGCGGTCTATGGCTACACCTTC
V: TRBV27
size: few
J: TRBJ1-2
D: NA

CDR3: CASSRRLAGETQYF
DNA: TGTGCCAGCAGCCGACGACTAGCCGGGGAGACCCAGTACTTC
V: TRBV3-1
size: NA
J: TRBJ2-5
D: TRBD2

CDR3: CASSLIGPGGEDTQYF
DNA: TGCGCCAGCAGCCTTATCGGGCCGGGAGGGGAAGATACGCAGTATTTT
V: TRBV4-3
size: NA
J: TRBJ2-3
D: TRBD2

CDR3: CASHTKSNTEAFF
DNA: TGTGCCAGCCATACCAAGTCGAACACTGAAGCTTTCTTT
V: TRBV7-8
size: many
J: TRBJ1-1
D: NA

CDR3: CATARGRDEQYF
DNA: TGTGCCACCGCCCGGGGTCGCGACGAGCAGTACTTC
V: TRBV6-2/TRBV6-3
size: few
J: TRBJ2-7
D: NA

CDR3: CASSITGVIYGYTF
DNA: TGTGCCAGCAGTATTACAGGGGTCATCTATGGCTACACCTTC
V: TRBV12-3/TRBV12-4
size: few
J: TRBJ1-2
D: TRBD1

CDR3: CASSPFDSGGIETQYF
DNA: TGTGCCAGCAGCCCGTTCGACAGCGGGGGAATTGAGACCCAGTACTTC
V: TRBV7-2
size: NA
J: TRBJ2-5
D: TRBD2

CDR3: CASSLHGGRTGNTIYF
DNA: TGTGCCAGCAGCTTACATGGGGGGCGTACTGGAAACACCATATATTTT
V: TRBV7-2
size: few
J: TRBJ1-3
D: NA

CDR3: CASSFSLSGGLDEQFF
DNA: TGCGCCAGCAGCTTTAGCCTTAGCGGGGGTCTGGATGAGCAGTTCTTC
V: TRBV5-1
size: NA
J: TRBJ2-1
D: TRBD2

CDR3: CAISIGTSGREDEQFF
DNA: TGTGCCATCAGCATTGGGACTAGCGGGCGGGAGGATGAGCAGTTCTTC
V: TRBV10-3
size: few
J: TRBJ2-1
D: TRBD2

CDR3: CASSQDPRGSYEQYF
DNA: TGTGCCAGCAGCCAAGATCCCAGAGGCTCCTACGAGCAGTACTTC
V: TRBV4-2
size: NA
J: TRBJ2-7
D: NA

CDR3: CASLNPTGAGELFF
DNA: TGTGCCAGCCTTAACCCCACAGGGGCCGGGGAGCTGTTTTTT
V: TRBV25-1
size: few
J: TRBJ2-2
D: TRBD1

CDR3: CATSESGTRYTF
DNA: TGTGCCACCAGTGAGTCCGGGACCCGCTACACCTTC
V: TRBV24-1
size: NA
J: TRBJ1-2
D: NA

CDR3: CASSLRRDVGELFF
DNA: TGTGCCAGCAGCTTACGCAGGGATGTCGGGGAGCTGTTTTTT
V: TRBV7-2
size: few
J: TRBJ2-2
D: NA

CDR3: CASSPRWVAGGPETQYF
DNA: TGCGCCAGCAGCCCTCGTTGGGTAGCGGGGGGGCCAGAGACCCAGTACTTC
V: TRBV4-1
size: few
J: TRBJ2-5
D: TRBD2

CDR3: CASVLAGDSYEQYF
DNA: TGTGCCAGTGTCTTAGCGGGAGATTCCTACGAGCAGTACTTC
V: TRBV14
size: NA
J: TRBJ2-7
D: TRBD2

CDR3: CASRVTGADTQYF
DNA: TGTGCCAGCAGGGTGACAGGGGCAGATACGCAGTATTTT
V: TRBV12-3/TRBV12-4
size: NA
J: TRBJ2-3
D: TRBD1

CDR3: CASSLRFGQGTADTQYF
DNA: TGTGCCAGCAGTTTAAGATTCGGCCAGGGGACTGCAGATACGCAGTATTTT
V: TRBV12-3/TRBV12-4
size: few
J: TRBJ2-3
D: NA

CDR3: CASSDAVPSTQYF
DNA: TGTGCCAGCAGTGACGCGGTCCCTTCAACCCAGTACTTC
V: TRBV6-1
size: NA
J: TRBJ2-5
D: NA

CDR3: CASSFASGTEDTQYF
DNA: TGCGCCAGCAGCTTCGCTAGCGGGACCGAGGATACGCAGTATTTT
V: TRBV5-1
size: few
J: TRBJ2-3
D: TRBD2

CDR3: CASSRGGVGRTDTQYF
DNA: TGTGCCAGCAGCAGAGGGGGCGTAGGGAGGACAGATACGCAGTATTTT
V: TRBV6-1
size: NA
J: TRBJ2-3
D: NA

CDR3: CASSQETNQETQYF
DNA: TGCGCCAGCAGCCAGGAGACTAATCAAGAGACCCAGTACTTC
V: TRBV4-3
size: NA
J: TRBJ2-5
D: NA

CDR3: CASSPTWGRGFMNTEAFF
DNA: TGTGCCAGCAGCCCTACCTGGGGCAGGGGGTTCATGAACACTGAAGCTTTCTTT
V: TRBV5-6
size: NA
J: TRBJ1-1
D: TRBD1

CDR3: CASSAGDRGVYEQYF
DNA: TGTGCCAGCAGCGCAGGGGACAGGGGGGTCTACGAGCAGTACTTC
V: TRBV9
size: few
J: TRBJ2-7
D: TRBD1

CDR3: CATSSGANRATGELFF
DNA: TGTGCCACCAGCAGTGGGGCTAACAGGGCTACCGGGGAGCTGTTTTTT
V: TRBV15
size: few
J: TRBJ2-2
D: NA

CDR3: CSARKGTGKSNQPQHF
DNA: TGCAGTGCTAGAAAGGGGACAGGGAAAAGCAATCAGCCCCAGCATTTT
V: TRBV20-1
size: NA
J: TRBJ1-5
D: TRBD1

CDR3: CASSETGTEVYEQYF
DNA: TGTGCCAGCAGCGAGACCGGGACAGAGGTATACGAGCAGTACTTC
V: TRBV4-2
size: many
J: TRBJ2-7
D: TRBD1

CDR3: CATSRDRGPGELFF
DNA: TGTGCCACCAGCAGAGATCGGGGGCCCGGGGAGCTGTTTTTT
V: TRBV15
size: NA
J: TRBJ2-2
D: NA

CDR3: CASSLEGTGTYGYTF
DNA: TGTGCCAGCAGTTTAGAGGGGACAGGGACCTATGGCTACACCTTC
V: TRBV12-3/TRBV12-4
size: many
J: TRBJ1-2
D: TRBD1

CDR3: CSARAGARSPLHF
DNA: TGCAGTGCTAGAGCAGGGGCTCGATCACCCCTCCACTTT
V: TRBV20-1
size: few
J: TRBJ1-6
D: NA

CDR3: CSAIPPTSGSTNEQFF
DNA: TGCAGTGCGATTCCCCCGACTAGCGGGAGTACGAATGAGCAGTTCTTC
V: TRBV20-1
size: few
J: TRBJ2-1
D: TRBD2

CDR3: CSVDRRGAYNEQFF
DNA: TGCAGCGTAGACAGGAGAGGGGCTTACAATGAGCAGTTCTTC
V: TRBV29-1
size: few
J: TRBJ2-1
D: NA

CDR3: CASSPGLGDYNEQFF
DNA: TGCGCCAGCAGCCCGGGACTAGGGGATTACAATGAGCAGTTCTTC
V: TRBV5-1
size: few
J: TRBJ2-1
D: TRBD2

CDR3: CSVEVGGRRNEQFF
DNA: TGCAGCGTTGAAGTGGGAGGGCGACGGAATGAGCAGTTCTTC
V: TRBV29-1
size: many
J: TRBJ2-1
D: TRBD2

CDR3: CASSEFRTDTQYF
DNA: TGTGCCAGCAGTGAATTTCGCACAGATACGCAGTATTTT
V: TRBV2
size: few
J: TRBJ2-3
D: NA

CDR3: CSARGGFYEQYF
DNA: TGCAGCGCTCGGGGGGGCTTCTACGAGCAGTACTTC
V: TRBV29-1
size: few
J: TRBJ2-7
D: TRBD2